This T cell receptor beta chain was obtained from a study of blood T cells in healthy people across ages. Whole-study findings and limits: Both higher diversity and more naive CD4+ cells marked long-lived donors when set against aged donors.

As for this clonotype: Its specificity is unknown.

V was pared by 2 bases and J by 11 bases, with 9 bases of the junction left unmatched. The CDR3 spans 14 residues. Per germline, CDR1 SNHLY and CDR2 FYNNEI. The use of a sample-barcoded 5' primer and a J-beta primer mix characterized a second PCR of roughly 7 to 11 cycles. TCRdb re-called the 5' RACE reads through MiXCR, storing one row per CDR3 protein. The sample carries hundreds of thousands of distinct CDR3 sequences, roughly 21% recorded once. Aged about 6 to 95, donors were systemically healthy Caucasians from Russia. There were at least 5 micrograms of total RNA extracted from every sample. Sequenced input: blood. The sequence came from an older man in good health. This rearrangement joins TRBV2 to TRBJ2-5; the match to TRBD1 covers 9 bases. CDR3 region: CASSEQGTGREQYF. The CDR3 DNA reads TGTGCCAGCAGTGAACAAGGGACAGGGCGAGAGCAGTACTTC.